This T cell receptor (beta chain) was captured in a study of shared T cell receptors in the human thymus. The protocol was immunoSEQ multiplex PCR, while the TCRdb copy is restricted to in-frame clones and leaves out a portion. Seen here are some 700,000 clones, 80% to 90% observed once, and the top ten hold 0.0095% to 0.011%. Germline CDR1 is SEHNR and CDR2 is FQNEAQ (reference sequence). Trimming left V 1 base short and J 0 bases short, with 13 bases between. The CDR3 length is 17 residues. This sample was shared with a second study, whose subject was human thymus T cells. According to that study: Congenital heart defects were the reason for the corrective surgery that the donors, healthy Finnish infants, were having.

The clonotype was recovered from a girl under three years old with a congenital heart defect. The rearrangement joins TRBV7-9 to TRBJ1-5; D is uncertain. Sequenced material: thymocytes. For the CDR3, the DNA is TGTGCCAGCAGCTTAGGACACGGAAAGTATAGCAATCAGCCCCAGCATTTT. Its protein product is CASSLGHGKYSNQPQHF.